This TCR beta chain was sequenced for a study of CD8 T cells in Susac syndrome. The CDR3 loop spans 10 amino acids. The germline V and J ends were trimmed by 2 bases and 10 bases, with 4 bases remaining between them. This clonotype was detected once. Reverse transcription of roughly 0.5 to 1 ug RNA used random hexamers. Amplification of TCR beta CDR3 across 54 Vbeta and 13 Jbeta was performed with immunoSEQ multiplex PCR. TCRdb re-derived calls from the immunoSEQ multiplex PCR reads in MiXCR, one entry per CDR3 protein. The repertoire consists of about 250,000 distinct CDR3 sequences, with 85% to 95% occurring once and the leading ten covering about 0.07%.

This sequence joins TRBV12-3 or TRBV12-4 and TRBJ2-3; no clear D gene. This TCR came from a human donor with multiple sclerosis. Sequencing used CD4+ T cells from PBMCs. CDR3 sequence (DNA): TGTGCCAGCAGTTTATCGGCGCAGTATTTT. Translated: CASSLSAQYF.